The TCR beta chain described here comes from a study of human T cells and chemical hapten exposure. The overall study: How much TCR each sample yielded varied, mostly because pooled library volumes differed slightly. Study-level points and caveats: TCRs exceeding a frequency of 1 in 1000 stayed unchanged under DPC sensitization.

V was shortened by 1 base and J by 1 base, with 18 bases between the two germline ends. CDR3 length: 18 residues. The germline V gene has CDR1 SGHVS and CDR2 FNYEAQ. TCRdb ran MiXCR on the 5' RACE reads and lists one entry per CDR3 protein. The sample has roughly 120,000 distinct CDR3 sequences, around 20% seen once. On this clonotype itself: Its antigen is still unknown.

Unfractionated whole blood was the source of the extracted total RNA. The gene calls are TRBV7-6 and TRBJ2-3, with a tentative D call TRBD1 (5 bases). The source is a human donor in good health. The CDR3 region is CASSLGGGSWMGTDTQYF. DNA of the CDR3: TGTGCCAGCAGCTTAGGGGGCGGTTCATGGATGGGCACAGATACGCAGTATTTT.